This T cell receptor (beta chain) is from a study of blood T cell repertoires in COVID-19 (dated by TCRdb to 2018 to 2021). As for the study more broadly: Collaborator samples came from the United States, Italy and Spain and covered acute and convalescent phases of COVID-19. The material from the prospective study consisted of cDNA or gDNA derived from T cells, B-cell-depleted T cells, or PBMCs. The dataset comprised deeply sampled blood TCRbeta repertoires from subjects exposed to, actively infected with, or recovered from COVID-19. The repertoires were made available in a free public database intended to serve as a resource for research on the immune response to SARS-CoV-2. Samples came from the ongoing ImmuneRACE study (first 160 participants) plus 1,254 subjects from 6 global collaborators. Sample metadata almost always included a de-identified subject ID, COVID-19 status, age in years and sex. HLA class I and class II types, where available, came from metadata supplied by the sample provider rather than from assay-based typing. Beyond this particular receptor, the publication reports: Clinical and demographic metadata were provided uncurated, with the amount varying by source and participant.

Of note for this clone: This receptor's antigen is unknown. There are no base qualities to consult, and no much larger clone falls within one base.

Participants in the prospective study were enrolled through a virtual design, were aged about 18 to 89 years, and lived in 24 United States geographic areas. To assign participants to cohorts, the prospective study relied on clinical history that participants themselves reported in a screening survey and a study questionnaire. Exposed participants were defined as having been in contact with someone with a PCR-confirmed or clinician-diagnosed COVID-19 case within 2 weeks of study entry. Mobile phlebotomists in the prospective study collected whole blood, serum and a nasopharyngeal or oropharyngeal swab from every participant. Additional blood draws and questionnaires over an approximately two-month period could optionally be provided by prospective study participants. Before DNA extraction, prospective study blood samples were shipped either frozen or at room temperature. The immunoSEQ Assay, a bias-controlled multiplex PCR, was used to amplify TCRbeta CDR3 regions from genomic DNA. The original methods were these. Within the assay, amplification of reference gene primers was used to estimate how many nucleated cells each sample contained. Sequence reads were collapsed and filtered to measure the absolute abundance of every unique TCRbeta CDR3 rearrangement. Productive Simpson clonality was computed per sample as the square root of Simpson's diversity index over productive rearrangements. Entries here come from immuneACCESS through TCRdb and include only in-frame sequences with V and J called. Some clones fail to appear in such tables; in the studies checked, an unresolved V gene covers under half of the shortfall, and the cause of the remainder is unknown. V, J and clone size are taken as reported in that table, and D and trimming were inferred from the DNA itself. In this sample the table shows hundreds of thousands of clones, approximately 82% of which occur a single time. The ten largest clonotypes hold approximately 5% of the sample.

From the cysteine through the phenylalanine, the CDR3 covers 13 amino acids. The entry retains the CDR3 DNA only, 39 bases that are in frame from base 1. After removal of 1 base from V and 7 bases from J, the junction retains 3 bases not matched to a gene. The germline V gene (reference sequence) specifies LNHNV as CDR1 and YYDKDF as CDR2. The sequence is built from TRBV15 and TRBJ1-2; TRBD1 lines up with 7 middle nucleotides. This TCR was sampled from a man aged 35 to 55 who had been exposed to COVID-19. Sequences were obtained from PBMCs or T cells enriched from blood (not recorded which). CDR3 sequence: CATSRGDSPGYTF. The sequenced DNA is TGTGCCACCAGCAGAGGGGACAGCCCTGGCTACACCTTC.